This T cell receptor (beta chain) was retrieved from a study of CD8 T cells in Susac syndrome. Reverse transcription of roughly 0.5 to 1 ug RNA was carried out with random hexamers. MiXCR, applied by TCRdb to the immunoSEQ multiplex PCR reads, yields one record per CDR3 protein. The sample lists around 170,000 distinct CDR3 sequences; approximately 96% were seen once. Per germline, CDR1 DFQATT and CDR2 SNEGSKA (reference sequence). This CDR3 contains 13 residues. Germline trimming cut 7 bases from V and 3 bases from J; bases unmatched to any gene: 7. This chain connects TRBV20-1 to TRBJ2-5; 8 nucleotides match TRBD2. Sequencing was performed on CD4+ T cells from PBMCs. This sequence originates from a human donor with Susac syndrome. The CDR3 here is CSVSAGAKETQYF. The CDR3 DNA follows: TGCAGTGTGTCAGCGGGGGCCAAAGAGACCCAGTACTTC.